Given below is one T cell receptor (beta chain) in context. Its matching antigen is unknown. The data were obtained in a study of radiotherapy plus CTLA-4 blockade in lung cancer. Study-wide context: The study recorded objective responses in roughly 20% of patients and disease control in 31%. The study's findings and limits: The best prediction of response reportedly came from early blood T cell clone dynamics, with interferon-beta. Radiotherapy was combined with ipilimumab, and tumor-derived TCR clones then expanded in blood.

The CDR3 runs to 13 residues. Deletions cut 1 base from V and 7 bases from J, with 10 bases between. CDR1 MGHRA and CDR2 YSYEKL come from the germline V gene. Assay: immunoSEQ multiplex PCR; the TCRdb copy retains only in-frame clones and omits some. Counted here are around 78,000 clones, roughly 79% occurring once; the ten biggest clones make up approximately 3.8%. This sequence joins TRBV4-1 and TRBJ1-1; tentative D call: TRBD1 (5 bases). Sequenced here: peripheral blood, sampled from a patient treated with radiotherapy plus ipilimumab. This clonotype was obtained from a human donor with non-small cell lung cancer who had a partial response to radiotherapy plus ipilimumab. Some clones in this sample may be carry-over from other donors' samples. The CDR3 DNA sequence: TGCGCCAGCAGCCAAGTTAGGGGATTTGAAGCTTTCTTT. Protein product: CASSQVRGFEAFF.